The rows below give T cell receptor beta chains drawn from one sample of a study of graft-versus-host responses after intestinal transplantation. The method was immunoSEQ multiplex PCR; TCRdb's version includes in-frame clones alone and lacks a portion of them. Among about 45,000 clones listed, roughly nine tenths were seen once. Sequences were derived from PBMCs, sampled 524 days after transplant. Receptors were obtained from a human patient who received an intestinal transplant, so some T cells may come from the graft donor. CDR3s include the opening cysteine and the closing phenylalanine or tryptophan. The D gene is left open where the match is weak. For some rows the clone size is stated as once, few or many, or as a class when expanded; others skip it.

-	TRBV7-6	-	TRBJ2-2	CASSKGSSGTLNTGELFF	TGTGCCAGCAGCAAGGGGAGTTCCGGGACTTTGAACACCGGGGAGCTGTTTTTT
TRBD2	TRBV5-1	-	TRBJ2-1	CASSLVASGHYNEQFF	TGCGCCAGCAGCTTGGTAGCTAGCGGCCACTACAATGAGCAGTTCTTC
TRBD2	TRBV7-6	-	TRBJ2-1	CASSLVGPGRPYNEQFF	TGTGCCAGCAGCTTAGTAGGGCCCGGGAGGCCCTACAATGAGCAGTTCTTC
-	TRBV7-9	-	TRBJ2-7	CASSSWDLAYEQYF	TGTGCCAGCAGCTCCTGGGACCTCGCCTACGAGCAGTACTTC
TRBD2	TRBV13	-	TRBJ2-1	CASSLRLAGGPDNEQFF	TGTGCCAGCAGCTTACGACTAGCGGGAGGGCCCGACAATGAGCAGTTCTTC
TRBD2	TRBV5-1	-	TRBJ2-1	CASSLLATSELGDEQFF	TGCGCCAGCAGCTTGCTGGCGACTAGCGAGCTTGGAGATGAGCAGTTCTTC
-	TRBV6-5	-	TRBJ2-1	CASRTGPEQFF	TGTGCCAGCAGAACAGGTCCTGAGCAGTTCTTC
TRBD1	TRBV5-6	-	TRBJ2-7	CASSSPGQISYEQYF	TGTGCCAGCAGCTCACCGGGACAGATATCCTACGAGCAGTACTTC
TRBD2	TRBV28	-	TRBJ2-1	CASSYLRENEQFF	TGTGCCAGCAGTTACCTGCGGGAGAATGAGCAGTTCTTC
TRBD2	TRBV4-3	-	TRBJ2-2	CASSPSGSFVGELFF	TGCGCCAGCAGCCCTAGCGGGAGTTTTGTCGGGGAGCTGTTTTTT
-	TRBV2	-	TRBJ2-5	CASSRDTQETQYF	TGTGCCAGCAGCCGGGACACCCAAGAGACCCAGTACTTC
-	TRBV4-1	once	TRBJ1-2	CASSQSPSGSYGYTF	TGCGCCAGCAGCCAAAGCCCCTCCGGGAGCTATGGCTACACCTTC
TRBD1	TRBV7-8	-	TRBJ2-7	CASSLDRGRSYEQYF	TGTGCCAGCAGCTTAGACAGGGGCCGATCCTACGAGCAGTACTTC
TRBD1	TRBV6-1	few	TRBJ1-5	CASRDRDRDNQPQHF	TGTGCCAGCAGGGACCGGGACAGGGACAATCAGCCCCAGCATTTT
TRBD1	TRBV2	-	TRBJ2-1	CASSGKDRGYNEQFF	TGTGCCAGCAGTGGTAAGGACAGGGGCTACAATGAGCAGTTCTTC
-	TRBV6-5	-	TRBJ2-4	CASSFNLGLRNIQYF	TGTGCCAGCAGTTTCAACTTGGGCCTAAGAAACATTCAGTACTTC
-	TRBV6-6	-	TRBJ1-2	CASSLQGNYGYTF	TGTGCCAGCAGTCTCCAGGGGAACTATGGCTACACCTTC
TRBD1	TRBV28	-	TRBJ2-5	CASSIYDRVQETQYF	TGTGCCAGCAGTATATACGACAGGGTCCAAGAGACCCAGTACTTC
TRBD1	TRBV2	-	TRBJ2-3	CASSPGTDTDTQYF	TGTGCCAGCAGTCCCGGGACAGACACAGATACGCAGTATTTT
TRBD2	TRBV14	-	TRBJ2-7	CASSQLAGGLGEQYF	TGTGCCAGCAGCCAGCTAGCGGGAGGGCTAGGGGAGCAGTACTTC
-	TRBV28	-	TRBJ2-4	CASSLSGGLNIQYF	TGTGCCAGCAGTTTATCGGGGGGCCTAAACATTCAGTACTTC
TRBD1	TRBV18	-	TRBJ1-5	CASSAGTGSNQPQHF	TGTGCCAGCTCAGCCGGGACAGGCAGCAATCAGCCCCAGCATTTT
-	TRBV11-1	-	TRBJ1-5	CASSSTGPPNQPQHF	TGTGCCAGCAGCTCGACAGGACCTCCCAATCAGCCCCAGCATTTT
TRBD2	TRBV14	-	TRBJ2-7	CASRLTSAYEQYF	TGTGCCAGCAGACTAACTAGCGCCTACGAGCAGTACTTC
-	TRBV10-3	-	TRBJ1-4	CAISDEQGAEKLFF	TGTGCCATCAGTGATGAACAGGGAGCGGAAAAACTGTTTTTT
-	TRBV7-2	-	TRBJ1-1	CASSLYGGNTEAFF	TGTGCCAGCAGCTTATATGGGGGGAACACTGAAGCTTTCTTT
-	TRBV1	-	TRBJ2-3	CTSSHPTSKVTDTQYF	TGCACCAGCAGCCACCCGACTAGTAAAGTTACAGATACGCAGTATTTT